This T cell receptor beta chain was recorded in a study of identical twins. Study-level points and caveats: The study drew conclusions from cross-sectional statistical analysis, not from following the same donors. Excess sharing by twins proved weaker in beta out-of-frame sequences.

V shed 6 bases and J shed 2 bases, with 12 bases lying between them. The CDR3 consists of 14 residues. Germline loops: CDR1 KGHDR, CDR2 SFDVKD. TCRdb analysed the 5' RACE reads with MiXCR anew, one entry per CDR3 protein. The sample has about 1.7 million distinct CDR3 sequences, less than 40% seen once. Note on this clonotype: Its antigen is still unknown.

This TCR derives from a newborn girl in good health. The rearrangement joins TRBV24-1 to TRBJ1-2, with D unclear. Sequenced sample: cord blood. The CDR3 sequence is CATSPSGRNYGYTF. The CDR3 DNA reads TGTGCCACCAGTCCAAGCGGCAGAAACTATGGCTACACCTTC.